In its sample, the clone carrying this TCR beta chain was seen a few times. The data were obtained in a study of blood T cells in healthy people across ages. Sample-barcoded 5' priming and a J-beta primer mix drove a second PCR of 7 to 11 cycles. TCRdb analysed the 5' RACE reads with MiXCR anew, one entry per CDR3 protein. The sample yields about 1 million distinct CDR3 sequences, 40% to 50% seen once. Trimming took off 2 bases at V and 4 bases at J, with 14 bases between the two ends. Germline V CDR1 and CDR2: SGHAT, FQDESV (reference sequence). The CDR3 spans 15 residues. The chain joins TRBV11-1 to TRBJ2-5; TRBD1 might be the D (6 bases). Material: blood. This TCR derives from a woman aged 55-69 years in good health. CDR3 region: CASSLRSRGGETQYF. The CDR3 DNA is TGTGCCAGCAGCTTACGTAGCAGGGGTGGAGAGACCCAGTACTTC.